A single sample gave rise to the 19 T cell receptor beta chains below, sequenced in a study of T cell responses to AZD1222 COVID-19 vaccine. Some clones are missing from TCRdb's copy, which holds only in-frame ones; the method was immunoSEQ multiplex PCR. The sample contains under 300,000 clones, just over 90% of which appear only once. The sample consisted of peripheral blood, taken on day 0 of AZD1222 vaccination. These receptor sequences come from an adult in good health.

The rearrangement joins TRBV28 to TRBJ1-5; possibly TRBD1 for D (6 bases). The CDR3 is made up of 16 amino acids. CDR1 MDHEN and CDR2 SYDVKM come from the germline V gene. V was trimmed by 6 bases and J by 0 bases, leaving 15 bases between them. This CDR3 is CASSWVGRGSNQPQHF. The CDR3 DNA reads as TGTGCCAGCAGCTGGGTAGGCAGGGGTAGCAATCAGCCCCAGCATTTT.

V and J are TRBV27 and TRBJ2-7, with TRBD1 matching over 9 bases. Germline loops: CDR1 MNHEY, CDR2 SMNVEV (reference sequence). Losses at the gene ends were 10 bases for V and 2 bases for J; bases not matched to a gene: 18. The CDR3 consists of 17 residues. CDR3 nucleotide sequence: TGTGCCAACCGCCGGGACAGGGATCGAGCAGGACCCTACGAGCAGTACTTC. Its translation is CANRRDRDRAGPYEQYF.

CDR3 DNA sequence: TGTGCCAGCAGCAACCCGGACAGTCGACTCACAGATACGCAGTATTTT. Translation: CASSNPDSRLTDTQYF. The chain carries TRBV9 and TRBJ2-3; possible D gene TRBD1, 6 bases. CDR3 length equals 16 residues. Germline CDR1 and CDR2: SGDLS and YYNGEE. The V end lost 4 bases, the J end lost 2 bases, and 17 bases lay between the germline ends.

The J gene is TRBJ2-7, the V gene TRBV7-6; 7 bases line up with TRBD1. Trimming took 5 bases from V and 0 from J; bases not matched to a gene: 13. Per germline, CDR1 SGHVS and CDR2 FNYEAQ. CDR3 size: 17 residues. The CDR3 bases are TGTGCCAGCAGCCCCGAGTACGGGACAGAGACCTCCTACGAGCAGTACTTC. Translation gives CASSPEYGTETSYEQYF.

The V and J genes are TRBV20-1 and TRBJ2-7; unclear D gene. Trimming took 5 bases from V and 4 from J, leaving 9 bases between them. Looked up from germline, CDR1 is DFQATT and CDR2 is SNEGSKA (reference sequence). The CDR3 contains 11 residues. Here the CDR3 reads CSAPVKYEQYF. The CDR3 coding sequence is TGCAGTGCTCCTGTTAAGTACGAGCAGTACTTC.

This clone was detected a few times. The chain has TRBV19 and TRBJ2-1; 7 bases agree with TRBD2. In germline, CDR1 is LNHDA, CDR2 SQIVND (reference sequence). After removal of 3 bases from V and 6 bases from J, the junction contained 5 bases not matched to a gene. This CDR3 has 14 residues. Here the CDR3 reads CASSITSATNEQFF. CDR3 nucleotide sequence: TGTGCCAGTAGTATTACTAGCGCGACCAATGAGCAGTTCTTC.

The chain recombines TRBV4-3 with TRBJ2-7; D is uncertain. The V gene lost 0 bases and the J gene lost 4 bases, with 10 bases spanning the gap. CDR3 length: 14 residues. The germline V gene encodes CDR1 LGHNA and CDR2 YSLEER. The CDR3 spells CASSQDPKRYEQYF. The CDR3 coding sequence is TGCGCCAGCAGCCAAGATCCGAAGAGGTACGAGCAGTACTTC.

V usage is TRBV27 and J usage is TRBJ1-1; D gene unclear. Trimming cost V 5 bases and J 6 bases, with 13 bases left between them. The CDR3 sequence is 13 residues long. The germline CDR1 and CDR2 sequences are MNHEY and SMNVEV (reference sequence). CDR3: CASSTRKDAEAFF. Written as DNA, the CDR3 is TGTGCCAGCAGTACCCGCAAGGACGCTGAAGCTTTCTTT.

V usage is TRBV7-3 and J usage is TRBJ2-1, with TRBD2 identical over 7 bases. The CDR3 is 15 amino acids. CDR1 SGHTA and CDR2 FQGTGA come from the germline V gene. V was pared by 2 bases and J by 7 bases, with 8 bases of the junction left unmatched. The CDR3 region is CASSLALADVNEQFF. The CDR3 nucleotides are TGTGCCAGCAGCTTAGCCCTAGCGGATGTAAATGAGCAGTTCTTC.

The rearrangement joins TRBV7-2 to TRBJ2-7; TRBD2 aligns across 15 bases. Unmatched junction bases numbered 15, after V lost 5 bases and J lost 7 bases. The length of the CDR3 is 18 residues. CDR1 is SGHTA, CDR2 FQGNSA, per germline. The DNA for the CDR3 is TGTGCCAGCAGCCCCCGGACTAGCGGGAGGGAATTGTTGGGTGAGCAGTACTTC. Protein sequence: CASSPRTSGRELLGEQYF. The variable domain in full, with the rest retrieved from reference TRBV7-2 and TRBJ2-7, is GAGVSQSPSNKVTEKGKDVELRCDPISGHTALYWYRQSLGQGLEFLIYFQGNSAPDKSGLPSDRFSAERTGGSVSTLTIQRTQQEDSAVYLCASSPRTSGRELLGEQYFGPGTRLTVT.

This rearrangement joins TRBV6-1 to TRBJ1-5; the D is unclear. This CDR3 is built from 17 residues. V dropped 2 bases and J dropped 0 bases, with 14 bases sitting between them. Germline lookup yields CDR1 MNHNS and CDR2 SASEGT. This CDR3 is CASSERPWEDSNQPQHF. CDR3 coding DNA: TGTGCCAGCAGTGAACGCCCCTGGGAAGATAGCAATCAGCCCCAGCATTTT.

V and J are TRBV4-1 and TRBJ1-2; D not resolved. V shed 0 bases and J shed 1 base, with 15 bases lying between them. The germline V gene has CDR1 MGHRA and CDR2 YSYEKL. The CDR3 has 17 residues. CDR3 coding DNA: TGCGCCAGCAGCCAAGAGGCGGCTCCCGGAATTAACTATGGCTACACCTTC. Its protein is CASSQEAAPGINYGYTF.

The V call is TRBV6-2 or TRBV6-3, the J call TRBJ2-7; TRBD2 matches 11 bases. Germline-derived CDR1 and CDR2 are MNHEY and SVGEGT. Trimming removed 2 bases from V and 5 bases from J; junction bases left unmatched: 11. CDR3 size: 17 residues. CDR3 bases: TGTGCCAGCAGTTACCATCCTTCTAGCGGGAGGTTCGACGAGCAGTACTTC. This translates into CASSYHPSSGRFDEQYF.

V usage is TRBV28 and J usage is TRBJ1-2; D might be TRBD1 (5 bases). Germline V gene data show CDR1 as MDHEN and CDR2 as SYDVKM. V was trimmed by 7 bases and J by 5 bases, leaving 20 bases between them. This CDR3 spans 15 amino acids. The CDR3 protein is CASKRSGQGRYGYTF. For the CDR3, the DNA is TGTGCCAGCAAGAGGTCTGGACAAGGACGGTATGGCTACACCTTC.

The V gene is TRBV7-9, the J gene TRBJ2-4; D could derive from TRBD1 or TRBD2 (5 bases each). This CDR3 is 14 amino acids long. V was cut by 7 bases and J by 1 base, with 11 bases left in between. Germline V gene lookup returns CDR1 SEHNR and CDR2 FQNEAQ (reference sequence). CDR3 amino acids: CASTQGEAKNIQYF. The CDR3 region has the DNA TGTGCCAGCACCCAGGGAGAGGCCAAAAACATTCAGTACTTC.

This sequence joins TRBV19 and TRBJ2-7; 8 bases are a match to TRBD1. The germline V gene has CDR1 LNHDA and CDR2 SQIVND (reference sequence). The CDR3 sequence is 13 residues long. V was clipped by 5 bases and J by 3 bases; unmatched bases: 3. DNA for the CDR3: TGTGCCAGTAGTCCCGGGACAGGCTACGAGCAGTACTTC. It translates to CASSPGTGYEQYF.

The chain has TRBV29-1 and TRBJ1-1; D call uncertain. Germline CDR1 SQVTM, CDR2 ANQGSEA. V shed 7 bases and J shed 11 bases, with 14 bases lying between them. CDR3 length: 10 amino acids. This CDR3 reads CSAERFGAFF. CDR3 nucleotides: TGCAGCGCCGAGCGGTTCGGGGCTTTCTTT.

Details on this clone: Other DNA sequences from this sample encode an identical CDR3 as well. The genes are TRBV5-4 and TRBJ2-7; TRBD1 might be the D (5 bases). Germline V gene lookup returns CDR1 SGHNT and CDR2 YYREEE (reference sequence). This CDR3 spans 14 amino acids. V gave up 0 bases and J gave up 4 bases, with 11 bases separating them. CDR3 residues: CASSLAGHSYEQYF. CDR3 DNA: TGTGCCAGCAGCTTGGCTGGACACTCGTACGAGCAGTACTTC.

The chain uses TRBV29-1 and TRBJ2-3; 8 bases fit TRBD2. The V gene end was trimmed by 4 bases and the J gene end by 1 base; junction bases not matched to a gene: 7. Germline V gene data show CDR1 as SQVTM and CDR2 as ANQGSEA. This CDR3 has 15 amino acids. DNA of the CDR3: TGCAGCGTTGGGCTTAAGACTAGCGGCACAGATACGCAGTATTTT. Protein product: CSVGLKTSGTDTQYF.